The 11 T cell receptor beta chains below come from one sample, sequenced in a study of shared clonotypes between healthy human individuals. Terminally differentiated effector memory CD45RA+ cells were excluded from the naive CD8 cells, which were CD45RO-negative and positively selected for CCR7. Sequenced by immunoSEQ multiplex PCR; TCRdb stores in-frame clones only, minus some. Of 600,000 or so clones detected, 95% to 98% appear once; the ten largest clones hold 0.3%. What was sequenced was naive CD8+ T cells sorted from blood. The source is a man aged 25-45 years in good health.

The genes are TRBV27 and TRBJ1-2, with TRBD1 matching over 8 bases. Trimming cost V 5 bases and J 12 bases; bases outside gene matches: 11. The CDR3 is made up of 13 amino acids. In germline, CDR1 is MNHEY, CDR2 SMNVEV (reference sequence). The CDR3 DNA sequence: TGTGCCAGCAGTCTACGACAGGGGCGAGGCAACACCTTC. It is translated as CASSLRQGRGNTF.

This chain connects TRBV10-1 to TRBJ1-3; 8 bases are shared with TRBD1. This CDR3 spans 15 amino acids. J lost 2 bases, V lost 1 base, and 1 base had no gene match. Looked up from germline, CDR1 is WNHNN and CDR2 is SYGVQD (reference sequence). The DNA for the CDR3 is TGCGCCAGCAGTGAGTTCAGGGGGCCTGGAAACACCATATATTTT. It yields the protein CASSEFRGPGNTIYF.

On this clone itself: A much bigger clone sits one base away, suggesting this may be a read error. In the same sample, other DNA sequences code for this CDR3. CDR3 protein: CASSAYEQYF. Written as DNA, the CDR3 is TGTGCCAGCAGTGCCTACGAGCAGTACTTC. The rearrangement joins TRBV2 to TRBJ2-7; no clear D. Germline V CDR1 and CDR2: SNHLY, FYNNEI. The CDR3 covers 10 residues. Trimming removed 4 bases from V and 2 bases from J, with 0 bases in between. The full variable domain, in which reference TRBV2 and TRBJ2-7 provide the parts outside the CDR3, is EPEVTQTPSHQVTQMGQEVILRCVPISNHLYFYWYRQILGQKVEFLVSFYNNEISEKSEIFDDQFSVERPDGSNFTLKIRSTKLEDSAMYFCASSAYEQYFGPGTRLTVT.

As DNA, the CDR3 is TGTGCCAGCAGCTTAGTGGTCTCAGGGGGTGAGACCCAGTACTTC. Residues: CASSLVVSGGETQYF. The gene calls are TRBV7-9 and TRBJ2-5; 7 positions match TRBD1. The CDR3 length is 15 residues. Germline values: CDR1 SEHNR, CDR2 FQNEAQ (reference sequence). V was pared by 1 base and J by 5 bases, with 7 bases of the junction left unmatched.

On this clone itself: The sample has other DNA sequences that encode this CDR3 too. V is TRBV7-9 and J is TRBJ2-7; D unresolved. The CDR3 sequence is 12 residues long. The V and J ends lost 1 base and 3 bases respectively, with 4 bases between them. From germline, CDR1 is SEHNR and CDR2 FQNEAQ (reference sequence). CDR3 bases: TGTGCCAGCAGCTTAGGTTTCTACGAGCAGTACTTC. Protein product: CASSLGFYEQYF.

In nucleotides, the CDR3 is TGTGCCAGCAGCAGAGCGGGAGGGAAAGGCAATGAGCAGTTCTTC. The encoded protein is CASSRAGGKGNEQFF. The V and J genes are TRBV9 and TRBJ2-1; 10 positions agree with TRBD2. The J segment lost 6 bases and the V segment lost 4 bases, leaving 7 bases of the junction unmatched. This CDR3 is built from 15 residues. Germline V CDR1 and CDR2: SGDLS, YYNGEE.

CDR3 DNA sequence: TGTGCAAGTCGCTCCTTCGGACAGCTTTTTAACTATGGCTACACCTTC. It translates to CASRSFGQLFNYGYTF. The chain couples TRBV12-2 to TRBJ1-2; no check of the table's D call, TRBD1, against the DNA was made. TRBV12-2 constitutes a pseudogene. The CDR3 is made up of 16 amino acids.

The chain combines TRBV30 with TRBJ1-2; D remains unclear. V was trimmed by 0 bases and J by 4 bases, leaving 15 bases between them. Germline CDR1 reads GTSNPN; CDR2 reads SVGIG (reference sequence). The CDR3 consists of 15 residues. The CDR3 loop reads CAWSVGPSATYGYTF. The CDR3 nucleotides read TGTGCCTGGAGTGTAGGGCCGAGCGCTACCTATGGCTACACCTTC.

In regard to this clone: Different DNA sequences within this sample yield the same CDR3. This CDR3 is CSVVSTDTQYF. The DNA for the CDR3 is TGCAGCGTTGTCAGCACAGATACGCAGTATTTT. The rearrangement links TRBV29-1 to TRBJ2-3; D is unresolved. Trimming stripped 4 bases from V and 0 bases from J, with 2 bases between. The CDR3 is made up of 11 amino acids. Germline V gene sequence: CDR1 SQVTM, CDR2 ANQGSEA.

The sample holds one count of this clone. The chain uses TRBV19 and TRBJ2-1; possibly TRBD2 for D (5 bases). The CDR3 is 15 residues long. Germline loops: CDR1 LNHDA, CDR2 SQIVND (reference sequence). With 3 bases removed from V and 6 bases from J, the gap between germline ends came to 15 bases. CDR3 loop: CASSIVSAQFNEQFF. The CDR3 coding sequence is TGTGCCAGTAGTATCGTTAGCGCCCAGTTCAATGAGCAGTTCTTC.

The V call is TRBV30, the J call TRBJ2-2, with 11 bases identical to TRBD2. The CDR3 has 16 amino acids. Germline V gene data show CDR1 as GTSNPN and CDR2 as SVGIG (reference sequence). J lost 5 bases, V lost 4 bases, and 9 bases had no gene match. In DNA, the CDR3 is TGTGCCTGGATCCCACGAATAGCGGGAGGGACCGGGGAGCTGTTTTTT. It is translated as CAWIPRIAGGTGELFF.